The clone carrying this TCR beta chain appeared a few times. Antigen: not known. The data were obtained in a study of vaccination effects on CD4 cells after COVID-19. Using immunoSEQ multiplex PCR, the repertoire was profiled, and TCRdb retains in-frame clones only, with some absent. The data hold about 73,000 clones, with less than 75% observed a single time. Culture lasted over 9 days before CD4+ T cell isolation. Two-dose vaccination with either BNT162b2 or mRNA-1273 was given to the participants. This sequence originates from a human donor who received a COVID-19 vaccine. This material consisted of CD4+ T cells from PBMCs cultured without peptide, taken after COVID-19 vaccination.

The CDR3 protein is CASSQTGGFYEQYV. The CDR3 bases are TGTGCCAGCAGCCAAACGGGGGGTTTCTACGAGCAGTACGTC. The chain joins TRBV7-8 to TRBJ2-7; 7 bases line up with TRBD2. In germline, CDR1 is SGHVS, CDR2 FQNEAQ. V lost 5 bases to trimming and J lost 3 bases; unmatched junction nucleotides: 7. This CDR3 has 14 amino acids.